The 30 T cell receptor beta chains below all came from one sample that was sequenced in a study of T cell responses to AZD1222 COVID-19 vaccine. Clones were read by immunoSEQ multiplex PCR, and TCRdb kept only the in-frame ones, dropping some. The sample includes roughly 150,000 clones, approximately 90% of them seen just once. The sample consisted of peripheral blood, taken 28 days after the second AZD1222 dose. Source of these receptors: an adult who received the AZD1222 COVID-19 vaccine.

The chain couples TRBV19 to TRBJ2-7; 7 bases are a match to TRBD2. This CDR3 has 15 amino acids. V shed 6 bases and J 3 bases; nucleotides not matched to a gene: 11. Germline CDR1 and CDR2: LNHDA and SQIVND (reference sequence). This CDR3 reads CASSSGSSGGYEQYF. The CDR3 DNA is TGTGCCAGTAGCTCCGGGTCATCGGGGGGCTACGAGCAGTACTTC.

The V gene is TRBV2, the J gene TRBJ1-4; no clear D gene. V shed 10 bases and J shed 10 bases, with 16 bases lying between them. The germline V gene encodes CDR1 SNHLY and CDR2 FYNNEI. The CDR3 runs 12 residues. CDR3 sequence reads: CATSGMFSKLFF. The CDR3 coding sequence is TGTGCCACTTCTGGGATGTTTTCAAAACTGTTTTTT. Drawing the rest from reference TRBV2 and TRBJ1-4, the complete variable domain is EPEVTQTPSHQVTQMGQEVILRCVPISNHLYFYWYRQILGQKVEFLVSFYNNEISEKSEIFDDQFSVERPDGSNFTLKIRSTKLEDSAMYFCATSGMFSKLFFGSGTQLSVL.

The chain couples TRBV3-1 (or the pseudogene TRBV3-2) to TRBJ2-3, with 13 bases matching TRBD2. CDR3 size: 18 residues. CDR1 and CDR2 (germline): LGHDT, YNNKEL (reference sequence). The J segment lost 2 bases and the V segment lost 5 bases, leaving 10 bases of the junction unmatched. Here the CDR3 DNA reads TGTGCCAGCAGCGACCAACTAGCGGGGGGGCTAATCACAGATACGCAGTATTTT. It translates to CASSDQLAGGLITDTQYF.

V usage is TRBV5-6 and J usage is TRBJ1-1; no definite D call. CDR3 size: 11 residues. Between the trimmed V and J ends, which lost 4 bases and 8 bases, there was a span of 9 bases. Germline V gene data show CDR1 as SGHDT and CDR2 as YYEEEE. CDR3 sequence: CASSITTEAFF. CDR3 coding DNA: TGTGCCAGCAGCATTACGACAGAAGCTTTCTTT.

This rearrangement joins TRBV30 to TRBJ1-6, with D possibly being TRBD1 (5 bases). With 5 bases removed from V and 0 bases from J, the gap between germline ends came to 14 bases. CDR1 GTSNPN and CDR2 SVGIG come from the germline V gene (reference sequence). This CDR3 spans 16 amino acids. The CDR3 region is CAWCPQGFSYNSPLHF. As DNA, the CDR3 is TGTGCCTGGTGTCCTCAGGGTTTCTCCTATAATTCACCCCTCCACTTT.

The CDR3 is CAIRDRENYGYTF. CDR3 nucleotides: TGTGCCATCAGGGACAGGGAGAACTATGGCTACACCTTC. The chain uses TRBV10-3 and TRBJ1-2, with 8 nucleotides matching TRBD1. This CDR3 contains 13 residues. CDR1 and CDR2 from the germline V gene are ENHRY and SYGVKD. J gave up 2 bases and V 6 bases, and 2 bases lay outside the gene matches.

The J gene is TRBJ1-5, the V gene TRBV6-5; TRBD1 aligns across 8 bases. The CDR3 loop spans 14 amino acids. The V gene end was trimmed by 7 bases and the J gene end by 9 bases; junction bases not matched to a gene: 11. Germline CDR1 and CDR2: MNHEY and SVGAGI. CDR3 nucleotide sequence: TGTGCCAGCACGGGACAGGCGCAAGTTCGGCCCCAGCATTTT. Protein: CASTGQAQVRPQHF.

The chain carries TRBV9 and TRBJ1-2, with 11 nucleotides matching TRBD1. V gave up 2 bases and J gave up 5 bases; unmatched junction bases: 5. The CDR3 runs to 15 residues. Germline-derived CDR1 and CDR2 are SGDLS and YYNGEE. The CDR3 bases are TGTGCCAGCAGCGTTCTAGGGACAGGGGGTTATGGCTACACCTTC. It encodes CASSVLGTGGYGYTF.

This sequence joins TRBV5-1 and TRBJ1-1; TRBD1 might be the D (5 bases). The CDR3 is 13 residues long. Deletions cut 2 bases from V and 0 bases from J, with 5 bases between. CDR1 is SGHRS, CDR2 YFSETQ, per germline. For the CDR3, the DNA is TGCGCCAGCAGCTTCAGGGTGAACACTGAAGCTTTCTTT. It is translated as CASSFRVNTEAFF.

The chain is built from TRBV5-1 and TRBJ1-6; 8 positions match TRBD1. This CDR3 has 15 amino acids. Trimming took 3 bases from V and 7 from J; bases not matched to a gene: 6. CDR1 and CDR2 from the germline V gene are SGHRS and YFSETQ. The CDR3 loop is CASSSYRGSNSPLHF. The DNA of the CDR3 is TGCGCCAGCAGCTCCTACAGGGGGTCGAATTCACCCCTCCACTTT.

V is TRBV2 and J is TRBJ2-3; 8 bases agree with TRBD2. J was trimmed by 7 bases and V by 6 bases; bases with no gene match: 12. This CDR3 is built from 15 residues. The germline V gene encodes CDR1 SNHLY and CDR2 FYNNEI. DNA of the CDR3: TGTGCCAGCAGCGTCGGGGGGGGCTTGGGAAATACGCAGTATTTT. Translation: CASSVGGGLGNTQYF.

The gene calls are TRBV6-1 and TRBJ1-3; TRBD1 aligns across 9 bases. V shed 1 base and J 4 bases; nucleotides not matched to a gene: 2. The V gene's germline CDR1 is MNHNS and CDR2 SASEGT. The CDR3 is 15 amino acids. The DNA for the CDR3 is TGTGCCAGCAGTGAAGGGACAGGGGACGGAAACACCATATATTTT. Residues: CASSEGTGDGNTIYF.

The chain carries TRBV6-5 and TRBJ1-5; TRBD1 matches 7 bases. The ends lost 6 bases at V and 3 bases at J; junction bases unmatched: 8. Germline CDR1 and CDR2: MNHEY and SVGAGI. This CDR3 has 15 amino acids. Here the CDR3 reads CASRLRGGNNQPQHF. CDR3 coding DNA: TGTGCCAGCAGACTCAGGGGGGGAAACAATCAGCCCCAGCATTTT.

This sequence joins TRBV7-9 and TRBJ2-2; tentative D call: TRBD1 (6 bases). Germline V lookup: CDR1 SEHNR, CDR2 FQNEAQ (reference sequence). The V end lost 5 bases, the J end lost 0 bases, and 10 bases lay between the germline ends. The length of the CDR3 is 15 residues. The CDR3, as DNA: TGTGCCAGCAGCCTACAGGGACCGAACACCGGGGAGCTGTTTTTT. It specifies CASSLQGPNTGELFF.

The chain uses TRBV29-1 and TRBJ1-1, with D possibly being TRBD1 (5 bases). CDR1 is SQVTM and CDR2 is ANQGSEA in the germline V gene. The V gene lost 4 bases and the J gene lost 0 bases, with 9 bases spanning the gap. The CDR3 has 13 residues. The CDR3 here is CSVVPGLNTEAFF. The CDR3, as DNA: TGCAGCGTTGTTCCAGGGCTGAACACTGAAGCTTTCTTT.

This rearrangement joins TRBV11-3 to TRBJ1-5; a possible D gene is TRBD1 (5 bases). The germline gives CDR1 SGHNT, CDR2 YENEEA. The CDR3 covers 15 residues. The germline V and J ends were trimmed by 3 bases and 3 bases, with 12 bases remaining between them. The CDR3 spells CASSFPGLTNQPQHF. The CDR3 DNA sequence: TGTGCCAGCAGCTTCCCGGGACTCACCAATCAGCCCCAGCATTTT.

The genes are TRBV7-2 and TRBJ1-4, with D perhaps matching TRBD1 (5 bases). The CDR3 is 15 residues long. Per the germline V gene, CDR1 is SGHTA and CDR2 is FQGNSA. V shed 5 bases and J shed 1 base, with 11 bases lying between them. Written as DNA, the CDR3 is TGTGCCAGCAGCCCGCAGGGAATAACTAATGAAAAACTGTTTTTT. This codes for CASSPQGITNEKLFF.

The rearrangement links TRBV10-1 to TRBJ2-1, with D unresolved. CDR1 is WNHNN, CDR2 SYGVQD, per germline (reference sequence). The CDR3 loop spans 12 amino acids. Trimming took 5 bases from V and 7 from J, leaving 9 bases between them. The CDR3 loop reads CASSKSRNEQFF. CDR3 nucleotide sequence: TGCGCCAGCAGTAAGAGTAGGAATGAGCAGTTCTTC.

V and J are TRBV10-3 and TRBJ1-3; D possibly corresponds to TRBD1 (5 bases). CDR1 is ENHRY and CDR2 is SYGVKD in the germline V gene. The CDR3 loop spans 16 amino acids. Trimming removed 3 bases from V and 2 bases from J, with 14 bases in between. The CDR3 reads CAISDGARSPGNTIYF. CDR3 nucleotides: TGTGCCATCAGTGATGGGGCCAGATCCCCTGGAAACACCATATATTTT.

CDR3 loop: CASRGQGARDYGYTF. The CDR3 nucleotides read TGTGCCAGCAGGGGACAGGGCGCTCGAGACTATGGCTACACCTTC. The rearrangement joins TRBV2 to TRBJ1-2; TRBD1 matches at 9 bases. The ends lost 6 bases at V and 3 bases at J; junction bases unmatched: 8. The length of the CDR3 is 15 residues. CDR1 SNHLY and CDR2 FYNNEI come from the germline V gene.

The V call is TRBV2, the J call TRBJ1-4; D not certain. The length of the CDR3 is 16 residues. Trimming shortened V by 9 bases and J by 4 bases, and 21 bases separated the two germline ends. Per germline, CDR1 SNHLY and CDR2 FYNNEI. CDR3 DNA: TGTGCCAGTTCGGAGGATCGCCACTCATATAATGAAAAACTGTTTTTT. This codes for CASSEDRHSYNEKLFF.

The V call is TRBV27, the J call TRBJ2-7; perhaps TRBD2 as D (6 bases). Germline CDR1 reads MNHEY; CDR2 reads SMNVEV (reference sequence). The CDR3 contains 13 residues. V was pared by 8 bases and J by 5 bases, with 16 bases between. CDR3 in amino acids: CASSRGGSNEQYF. DNA of the CDR3: TGTGCCAGCTCTAGGGGAGGTTCCAACGAGCAGTACTTC.

V gene TRBV5-6 combines with J gene TRBJ2-1, with TRBD1 matching 7 bases. The CDR3 runs 14 residues. With 4 bases clipped from V and 11 bases from J, the junction kept 12 bases outside the gene matches. The germline CDR1 and CDR2 sequences are SGHDT and YYEEEE. The CDR3 spells CASSPEKGTVKQFF. The CDR3 DNA is TGTGCCAGCAGCCCTGAAAAGGGGACAGTAAAGCAGTTCTTC.

The chain employs TRBV28 and TRBJ1-2; 7 bases match TRBD1. CDR1 is MDHEN and CDR2 is SYDVKM in the germline V gene. The J segment lost 7 bases and the V segment lost 2 bases, leaving 4 bases of the junction unmatched. CDR3 length equals 13 residues. The CDR3 reads CASSLTGAVGYTF. The CDR3 DNA reads TGTGCCAGCAGTTTAACAGGGGCAGTTGGCTACACCTTC.

The chain uses TRBV5-1 and TRBJ1-6; no clear D gene. Germline V gives CDR1 SGHRS, CDR2 YFSETQ. V gave up 4 bases and J gave up 10 bases, with 15 bases separating them. The CDR3 runs to 14 residues. CDR3 coding DNA: TGCGCCAGCAGCCCCAGGTCACGGGAGTCACCCCTCCACTTT. The encoded protein is CASSPRSRESPLHF.

This chain connects TRBV5-4 to TRBJ1-2, with D possibly TRBD1 on 5 matching bases. V lost 0 bases to trimming and J lost 2 bases, with 8 bases between them. The CDR3 consists of 14 residues. CDR1 is SGHNT and CDR2 is YYREEE in the germline V gene (reference sequence). The CDR3 DNA follows: TGTGCCAGCAGCTTGGTGGGGGGGAACTATGGCTACACCTTC. Residues: CASSLVGGNYGYTF.

The chain couples TRBV7-9 to TRBJ2-6; D unclear. Germline V gene data show CDR1 as SEHNR and CDR2 as FQNEAQ (reference sequence). This CDR3 contains 17 residues. The V end lost 5 bases, the J end lost 0 bases, and 14 bases lay between the germline ends. The CDR3 sequence is CASSTLPKISGANVLTF. The CDR3 DNA reads TGTGCCAGCAGCACCCTGCCCAAGATCTCTGGGGCCAACGTCCTGACTTTC.

The CDR3 DNA reads as TGTGCCATCAGTGAGTCGTCGTCGGGGGGGCCATCCTACAATGAGCAGTTCTTC. Amino acids: CAISESSSGGPSYNEQFF. The genes are TRBV10-3 and TRBJ2-1; 8 nucleotides line up with TRBD2. CDR1 and CDR2 from the germline V gene are ENHRY and SYGVKD. This CDR3 region has 18 residues. The V gene end was trimmed by 0 bases and the J gene end by 1 base; junction bases not matched to a gene: 8.

V and J are TRBV11-3 and TRBJ1-1, with D uncertain. The CDR3 is 13 amino acids. The V end lost 5 bases, the J end lost 10 bases, and 17 bases lay between the germline ends. Looked up from germline, CDR1 is SGHNT and CDR2 is YENEEA. CDR3 coding DNA: TGTGCCAGCAGCCCAGGACCAGCCCAAGGAGCTTTCTTT. The encoded protein is CASSPGPAQGAFF.

This clone was seen a handful of times. The chain uses TRBV29-1 and TRBJ2-2; D remains unclear. V was cut by 8 bases and J by 0 bases, with 7 bases left in between. This CDR3 region has 12 residues. Germline V gene data show CDR1 as SQVTM and CDR2 as ANQGSEA. The CDR3 is CSYYSNTGELFF. The CDR3 region has the DNA TGCAGCTATTACTCGAACACCGGGGAGCTGTTTTTT.